These 22 T cell receptor beta chains were sequenced from one sample in a study of T-cell reconstitution after alpha-beta-depleted transplantation in children. It was with unique molecular identifiers that the TCRbeta library was prepared. TCRdb re-analysed the PCR reads in MiXCR, keeping a single row per CDR3 protein. Of a few hundred thousand distinct CDR3 sequences in the sample, under 15% were seen once. The source material was PBMCs from the stem cell graft donor, sampled from the stem cell graft. All receptors derive from a human donor who donated a stem cell graft to a child with combined immunodeficiency.

This clonotype was picked up many times. The chain couples TRBV6-6 to TRBJ2-2; a possible D gene is TRBD2 (6 bases). Trimming left V 8 bases short and J 5 bases short, with 9 bases between. CDR1 and CDR2 from the germline V gene are MNHNY and SVGAGI (reference sequence). The CDR3 loop spans 12 amino acids. DNA of the CDR3: TGTGCCAGCGGGGCGGGGACCGGGGAGCTGTTTTTT. This encodes CASGAGTGELFF.

This clonotype has a handful of counts. The rearrangement joins TRBV5-8 to TRBJ2-7, with D perhaps given as TRBD1 or TRBD2 (6 bases each). Deletions cut 2 bases from V and 5 bases from J, with 14 bases between. The CDR3 covers 14 residues. CDR1 SGHTS and CDR2 YDEGEE come from the germline V gene. CDR3: CASSLGGLRNEQYF. The CDR3 DNA reads as TGTGCCAGCAGCTTAGGGGGGTTGAGGAACGAGCAGTACTTC.

This clonotype was seen more than once but under ten times. DNA for the CDR3: TGCAGCGTTGAAGTAGTCACAGCTACCTACAATGAGCAGTTCTTC. Protein: CSVEVVTATYNEQFF. This chain links TRBV29-1 with TRBJ2-1; D ambiguous. The CDR3 consists of 15 residues. Trimming left V 1 base short and J 2 bases short, with 12 bases between. Germline V gene data show CDR1 as SQVTM and CDR2 as ANQGSEA.

This clonotype was counted a few times. The chain carries TRBV7-2 and TRBJ1-5; unclear D gene. The CDR3 loop spans 15 amino acids. The V end was cut by 5 bases, the J end by 0 bases, with 11 bases between. The V gene's germline CDR1 is SGHTA and CDR2 FQGNSA. CDR3 sequence reads: CASSPSSLSNQPQHF. The CDR3 region has the DNA TGTGCCAGCAGCCCCTCGAGCCTTAGCAATCAGCCCCAGCATTTT.

The J gene is TRBJ1-4, the V gene TRBV7-2; 7 positions agree with TRBD1. The CDR3 extends over 15 amino acids. J gave up 3 bases and V 2 bases, and 3 bases lay outside the gene matches. Germline CDR1 reads SGHTA; CDR2 reads FQGNSA. The CDR3 DNA reads as TGTGCCAGCAGCTTACCTGGGACAGCTAATGAAAAACTGTTTTTT. It translates to CASSLPGTANEKLFF.

This clonotype was seen only a few times. The chain has TRBV9 and TRBJ2-3; the D is unclear. CDR1 is SGDLS and CDR2 is YYNGEE in the germline V gene. CDR3 length equals 14 residues. V was pared by 1 base and J by 2 bases, with 8 bases between. This CDR3 is CASSVITLTDTQYF. DNA of the CDR3: TGTGCCAGCAGCGTAATTACCCTCACAGATACGCAGTATTTT. Full variable domain (missing parts from reference TRBV9 and TRBJ2-3): DSGVTQTPKHLITATGQRVTLRCSPRSGDLSVYWYQQSLDQGLQFLIQYYNGEERAKGNILERFSAQQFPDLHSELNLSSLELGDSALYFCASSVITLTDTQYFGPGTRLTVL.

V gene TRBV28 combines with J gene TRBJ1-1; no reliable D call. Germline V gene sequence: CDR1 MDHEN, CDR2 SYDVKM. V lost 5 bases and J 7 bases, leaving 11 bases between the germline ends. The CDR3 extends over 12 amino acids. The CDR3 is CASSNFGGEAFF. The DNA of the CDR3 is TGTGCCAGCAGTAACTTCGGTGGTGAAGCTTTCTTT.

This clonotype was counted between two and nine times. The chain uses TRBV3-1 and TRBJ2-7; D unresolved. Germline CDR1 reads LGHDT; CDR2 reads YNNKEL (reference sequence). The CDR3 is 11 residues long. V was cut by 3 bases and J by 6 bases, with 6 bases left in between. The CDR3 DNA reads as TGTGCCAGCAGCCACATCGGCGAGCAGTACTTC. This translates into CASSHIGEQYF.

The chain is built from TRBV6-6 and TRBJ1-5, with no clear D. Germline values: CDR1 MNHNY, CDR2 SVGAGI (reference sequence). The CDR3 sequence is 13 residues long. V lost 10 bases and J lost 7, with 17 bases in between. CDR3 sequence reads: CATSLGGGQPQHF. The CDR3 DNA is TGTGCCACCTCATTGGGTGGAGGGCAGCCCCAGCATTTT.

J is TRBJ2-5 and V is TRBV14; tentatively, D is TRBD2 (5 bases). The CDR3 runs to 17 residues. V was trimmed by 2 bases and J by 1 base, leaving 17 bases between them. Germline CDR1 reads SGHDN; CDR2 reads FVKESK. CDR3 in DNA: TGTGCCAGCAGCCAACAGTTTACTAGACCTCTCCAAGAGACCCAGTACTTC. Its protein is CASSQQFTRPLQETQYF.

This clonotype has just a few counts. The genes are TRBV24-1 and TRBJ2-5; 11 nucleotides agree with TRBD1. This CDR3 is 19 amino acids long. Trimming took 4 bases from V and 1 from J; bases not matched to a gene: 13. The germline CDR1 and CDR2 sequences are KGHDR and SFDVKD. CDR3 residues: CATSDIGQGANHLQETQYF. The CDR3 DNA is TGTGCCACCAGTGACATAGGACAGGGGGCCAACCACCTCCAAGAGACCCAGTACTTC.

This clonotype was seen more than once but under ten times. V and J are TRBV10-3 and TRBJ1-6; D unresolved. The germline V and J ends were trimmed by 3 bases and 9 bases, with 15 bases remaining between them. Germline lookup yields CDR1 ENHRY and CDR2 SYGVKD. This CDR3 spans 15 amino acids. In DNA, the CDR3 is TGTGCCATCAGTGAAGGGCCGTCCTTGGGTTCACCCCTCCACTTT. Protein product: CAISEGPSLGSPLHF.

CDR3 loop: CASSLDVTSYSPLHF. As DNA, the CDR3 is TGTGCCAGCAGCTTGGACGTAACATCTTATTCACCCCTCCACTTT. This rearrangement joins TRBV5-4 to TRBJ1-6, with no clear D. Trimming left V 0 bases short and J 8 bases short, with 12 bases between. This CDR3 comprises 15 residues. From germline, CDR1 is SGHNT and CDR2 YYREEE (reference sequence).

This clonotype was seen many times. The chain is built from TRBV12-3 or TRBV12-4 and TRBJ2-1, with a tentative D call TRBD2 (6 bases). This CDR3 comprises 16 residues. V lost 5 bases to trimming and J lost 2 bases, with 16 bases between them. CDR3 coding DNA: TGTGCCAGCAGTGGGGTTCTGCGGGGTCCCTACAATGAGCAGTTCTTC. This sequence encodes CASSGVLRGPYNEQFF.

The chain couples TRBV4-3 to TRBJ2-2; D remains ambiguous. In germline, CDR1 is LGHNA, CDR2 YSLEER. The CDR3 totals 15 residues. With 1 base removed from V and 2 bases from J, the gap between germline ends came to 8 bases. In DNA form, the CDR3 reads TGCGCCAGCAGCCAAGGCCCCAGAAACACCGGGGAGCTGTTTTTT. It is translated as CASSQGPRNTGELFF.

The chain employs TRBV6-2 or TRBV6-3 and TRBJ2-7, with 9 bases aligning to TRBD2. Losses at the gene ends were 6 bases for V and 0 bases for J; bases not matched to a gene: 6. Germline CDR1 is MNHEY and CDR2 is SVGEGT. This CDR3 comprises 15 residues. In DNA, the CDR3 is TGTGCCAGCAGACTCCCGACTAGCGGCTCCTACGAGCAGTACTTC. It yields the protein CASRLPTSGSYEQYF.

This clonotype was picked up a small number of times. The V call is TRBV2, the J call TRBJ2-1, with D hard to call. Trimming took 1 base from V and 15 from J, leaving 13 bases between them. The germline V gene has CDR1 SNHLY and CDR2 FYNNEI. The CDR3 has 12 residues. The chain's CDR3 is CASSEGTAQVFF. The DNA for the CDR3 is TGTGCCAGCAGTGAAGGCACAGCCCAAGTGTTCTTC.

The chain is built from TRBV4-2 and TRBJ2-7; 9 bases match TRBD2. With V trimmed by 0 bases and J by 3 bases, 3 bases remained unmatched. The CDR3 loop spans 15 amino acids. From germline, CDR1 is LGHNA and CDR2 YNFKEQ. The CDR3 loop is CASSQERGGYYEQYF. The CDR3 DNA follows: TGTGCCAGCAGCCAAGAGCGGGGGGGCTACTACGAGCAGTACTTC.

The chain has TRBV4-2 and TRBJ2-5; 7 bases are shared with TRBD2. This CDR3 has 15 amino acids. The V gene's germline CDR1 is LGHNA and CDR2 YNFKEQ. V shed 2 bases and J 7 bases; nucleotides not matched to a gene: 10. The CDR3 loop is CASSQLDGRPGTQYF. In nucleotides, the CDR3 is TGTGCCAGCAGCCAACTGGACGGGAGGCCCGGGACCCAGTACTTC.

J is TRBJ2-7 and V is TRBV5-1, with 9 bases that match TRBD1. This CDR3 is 16 amino acids long. From germline, CDR1 is SGHRS and CDR2 YFSETQ. The J segment lost 4 bases and the V segment lost 4 bases, leaving 12 bases of the junction unmatched. The CDR3 sequence is CASSPGWDRVIYEQYF. The CDR3 DNA reads as TGCGCCAGCAGCCCAGGATGGGACAGGGTAATATACGAGCAGTACTTC.

A few counts support this clonotype. The V call is TRBV6-5, the J call TRBJ2-7, with 9 bases matching TRBD1. CDR1 and CDR2 (germline): MNHEY, SVGAGI. The V and J ends lost 4 bases and 5 bases, in that order; junction bases with no gene match: 6. This CDR3 has 14 amino acids. The CDR3, as DNA: TGTGCCAGCAGTTCACAGGGGGCCCCCCACGAGCAGTACTTC. This translates into CASSSQGAPHEQYF.

The V call is TRBV28, the J call TRBJ1-4; D is perhaps TRBD1 (5 bases). There are 12 residues in the CDR3. The germline V gene has CDR1 MDHEN and CDR2 SYDVKM. With 8 bases removed from V and 8 bases from J, the gap between germline ends came to 12 bases. CDR3 nucleotides: TGTGCCAGCCGGGACCAAGAGGAAAAACTGTTTTTT. This codes for CASRDQEEKLFF. The full variable domain, completed using reference TRBV28 and TRBJ1-4, is DVKVTQSSRYLVKRTGEKVFLECVQDMDHENMFWYRQDPGLGLRLIYFSYDVKMKEKGDIPEGYSVSREKKERFSLILESASTNQTSMYLCASRDQEEKLFFGSGTQLSVL.